Below, 27 T cell receptor beta chains from the same sample are listed, as sequenced in a study of blood T cell repertoires in COVID-19. The assay was immunoSEQ multiplex PCR, and TCRdb's table has in-frame clones only and misses some. The sample carries under 300,000 clones, roughly 89% recorded once. The specimen was PBMCs or T cells enriched from blood (not recorded which). These receptors were collected from a man aged 35-49 years who had recovered from COVID-19.

The V gene is TRBV28, the J gene TRBJ2-3; TRBD2 aligns across 7 bases. V shed 2 bases, J shed 6 bases, and the junction held 11 bases outside the gene matches. The CDR3 runs to 16 residues. Germline CDR1 is MDHEN and CDR2 is SYDVKM. The CDR3 here is CASSLMGWEGKDTQYF. For the CDR3, the DNA is TGTGCCAGCAGTTTAATGGGGTGGGAGGGTAAGGATACGCAGTATTTT.

The chain recombines TRBV7-3 with TRBJ1-1, with D possibly being TRBD1 (6 bases). The germline V gene encodes CDR1 SGHTA and CDR2 FQGTGA. The CDR3 runs to 14 residues. Trimming cost V 5 bases and J 0 bases, with 10 bases left between them. The CDR3 bases are TGTGCCAGCAGCGCCGGGACACTGAACACTGAAGCTTTCTTT. Protein product: CASSAGTLNTEAFF.

V usage is TRBV19 and J usage is TRBJ2-3, with a tentative D call TRBD1 (6 bases). Trimming removed 5 bases at V and 4 bases at J, with 16 bases between. The CDR3 length is 15 residues. CDR1 and CDR2 from the germline V gene are LNHDA and SQIVND (reference sequence). The CDR3 spells CASSPPGVSSDTQYF. The CDR3 DNA sequence: TGTGCCAGTAGTCCGCCAGGGGTTTCATCAGATACGCAGTATTTT.

The chain carries TRBV19 and TRBJ1-6; 9 nucleotides align to TRBD1. The ends lost 4 bases at V and 10 bases at J; junction bases unmatched: 8. Germline CDR1 is LNHDA and CDR2 is SQIVND (reference sequence). The length of the CDR3 is 15 residues. The CDR3 is CASSTTGGRESPLHF. The CDR3, as DNA: TGTGCCAGTAGTACCACAGGGGGCAGGGAGTCACCCCTCCACTTT.

The chain links TRBV7-9 to TRBJ1-4; D might be TRBD1 (6 bases). Per germline, CDR1 SEHNR and CDR2 FQNEAQ (reference sequence). V was pared by 4 bases and J by 5 bases, with 14 bases between. CDR3 length equals 15 residues. The CDR3 is CASSSERQGNEKLFF. DNA of the CDR3: TGTGCCAGCAGCTCCGAGCGGCAGGGGAATGAAAAACTGTTTTTT.

This chain connects TRBV6-2 or TRBV6-3 to TRBJ2-7; the match to TRBD1 covers 10 bases. The CDR3 sequence is 15 residues long. With V trimmed by 2 bases and J by 3 bases, 4 bases remained unmatched. The germline V gene encodes CDR1 MNHEY and CDR2 SVGEGT. CDR3 nucleotides: TGTGCCAGCAGTTACGGCGGGACAGGGGTCTACGAGCAGTACTTC. Translation: CASSYGGTGVYEQYF.

There are a few counts of this clone. CDR3 loop: CASTVGGNTEAFF. In DNA, the CDR3 is TGTGCCAGTACCGTCGGGGGGAACACTGAAGCTTTCTTT. This rearrangement joins TRBV28 to TRBJ1-1; TRBD1 might be the D (5 bases). Germline CDR1 reads MDHEN; CDR2 reads SYDVKM. Trimming stripped 9 bases from V and 1 base from J, with 12 bases between. The CDR3 extends over 13 amino acids.

The gene calls are TRBV28 and TRBJ1-4, with a possible D match to TRBD1 (5 bases). The CDR3 consists of 14 residues. The ends were cut back, 4 bases at V and 3 bases at J, with 9 bases in the middle. Germline V gene lookup returns CDR1 MDHEN and CDR2 SYDVKM. CDR3 protein: CASSSPGANEKLFF. In DNA form, the CDR3 reads TGTGCCAGCAGTTCCCCGGGGGCTAATGAAAAACTGTTTTTT. The full variable domain, rest sourced from reference TRBV28 and TRBJ1-4, is DVKVTQSSRYLVKRTGEKVFLECVQDMDHENMFWYRQDPGLGLRLIYFSYDVKMKEKGDIPEGYSVSREKKERFSLILESASTNQTSMYLCASSSPGANEKLFFGSGTQLSVL.

As regards this clone: The sample holds other DNA sequences that translate to the same CDR3. The CDR3, as DNA: TGCGCCAGCAGCTTGGGAGGGACAGACTACGAGCAGTACTTC. Amino acids: CASSLGGTDYEQYF. The chain is built from TRBV5-1 and TRBJ2-7; 7 positions agree with TRBD1. Per germline, CDR1 SGHRS and CDR2 YFSETQ. J lost 3 bases, V lost 0 bases, and 3 bases had no gene match. The CDR3 contains 14 residues.

In its sample, this clone was seen once. This sequence joins TRBV9 and TRBJ2-7; 7 bases line up with TRBD1. The CDR3 runs 15 residues. Germline V gene data show CDR1 as SGDLS and CDR2 as YYNGEE. The J segment lost 3 bases and the V segment lost 4 bases, leaving 10 bases of the junction unmatched. CDR3 sequence (DNA): TGTGCCAGCAGCTCCGGACAGGCTACTTACTACGAGCAGTACTTC. As protein: CASSSGQATYYEQYF.

V is TRBV7-9 and J is TRBJ1-1; tentatively, D is TRBD1 (6 bases). The CDR3 consists of 13 residues. Germline CDR1 and CDR2: SEHNR and FQNEAQ (reference sequence). V was clipped by 6 bases and J by 6 bases, with 14 bases between them. The CDR3 region has the DNA TGTGCCAGCAGATACACAGGGTTAGCTGAAGCTTTCTTT. Protein sequence: CASRYTGLAEAFF.

The chain links TRBV5-1 to TRBJ2-5, with 7 positions matching TRBD1. Trimming at V came to 0 bases and at J to 3 bases, leaving 2 bases not matched to a gene. This CDR3 is 14 amino acids long. Germline lookup yields CDR1 SGHRS and CDR2 YFSETQ. CDR3 sequence reads: CASSLEGTEETQYF. The CDR3 nucleotides read TGCGCCAGCAGCTTGGAAGGGACAGAAGAGACCCAGTACTTC.

Only one count was recorded for this clone. The V call is TRBV5-5, the J call TRBJ1-2; no clear D. The CDR3 has 12 amino acids. Per the germline V gene, CDR1 is SGHKS and CDR2 is YYEKEE (reference sequence). The V and J ends lost 2 bases and 5 bases respectively, with 7 bases between them. Here the CDR3 DNA reads TGTGCCAGCAGCTTCAGTCAATATGGCTACACCTTC. It is translated as CASSFSQYGYTF.

CDR3 protein: CASSPRTGTGVRRGNSPLHF. DNA of the CDR3: TGTGCCAGCAGCCCCCGAACCGGGACAGGGGTACGAAGAGGGAATTCACCCCTCCACTTT. V is TRBV11-3 and J is TRBJ1-6, with 10 nucleotides matching TRBD1. This CDR3 is built from 20 residues. Germline V CDR1 and CDR2: SGHNT, YENEEA. V trimming: 5 bases; J trimming: 7 bases; junction bases outside the gene matches: 20.

The V and J genes are TRBV25-1 and TRBJ2-2; TRBD2 matches 8 bases. CDR1 and CDR2 (germline): MGHDK, SYGVNS. The CDR3 runs 14 residues. The V gene end was trimmed by 4 bases and the J gene end by 7 bases; junction bases not matched to a gene: 5. The chain's CDR3 is CASSAPRGGGELFF. Here the CDR3 DNA reads TGTGCCAGCAGTGCCCCCCGGGGGGGCGGGGAGCTGTTTTTT.

This clone was observed a single time. The chain employs TRBV5-8 and TRBJ1-4, with TRBD1 matching 11 bases. Per the germline V gene, CDR1 is SGHTS and CDR2 is YDEGEE. The trim removed 4 bases at V and 7 bases at J, leaving 6 bases unmatched. CDR3 length: 15 residues. CDR3 amino acids: CASSAGQGAFEKLFF. CDR3 nucleotides: TGTGCCAGCAGCGCCGGACAGGGGGCGTTTGAAAAACTGTTTTTT. Together with reference TRBV5-8 and TRBJ1-4, the CDR3 gives the full variable domain: EAGVTQSPTHLIKTRGQQATLRCSPISGHTSVYWYQQALGLGLQFLLWYDEGEERNRGNFPPRFSGRQFPNYSSELNVNALELEDSALYLCASSAGQGAFEKLFFGSGTQLSVL.

The chain joins TRBV12-3 or TRBV12-4 to TRBJ1-1, with 7 bases lining up with TRBD1. Trimming removed 5 bases from V and 2 bases from J; junction bases left unmatched: 2. This CDR3 comprises 13 residues. The CDR3 is CASSTGENTEAFF. CDR3 DNA sequence: TGTGCCAGCAGTACAGGGGAAAACACTGAAGCTTTCTTT.

This clone came up once. V gene TRBV7-8 combines with J gene TRBJ2-3; TRBD1 is a possible D gene (5 bases). This CDR3 is built from 16 residues. Germline V gene sequence: CDR1 SGHVS, CDR2 FQNEAQ. Trimming stripped 2 bases from V and 2 bases from J, with 14 bases between. The CDR3 loop reads CASSLRGSGITDTQYF. CDR3 DNA sequence: TGTGCCAGCAGCTTAAGGGGTTCCGGAATCACAGATACGCAGTATTTT.

This clone occurred a few times. This sequence joins TRBV19 and TRBJ2-5; 13 positions match TRBD2. This CDR3 has 23 amino acids. Trimming took 0 bases from V and 3 from J; bases not matched to a gene: 22. Germline CDR1 is LNHDA and CDR2 is SQIVND (reference sequence). The CDR3: CASSIDVWGDTSGRASPEETQYF. As DNA, the CDR3 is TGTGCCAGTAGTATAGATGTTTGGGGAGACACTAGCGGGAGGGCCTCCCCCGAAGAGACCCAGTACTTC.

The chain is built from TRBV2 and TRBJ2-5; 12 bases are shared with TRBD1. In germline, CDR1 is SNHLY, CDR2 FYNNEI. CDR3 length: 16 residues. V was clipped by 6 bases and J by 5 bases; unmatched bases: 10. The CDR3 nucleotides are TGTGCCAGCAGGAAGACCGGGACAGGGGGCACGGAGACCCAGTACTTC. Translating it yields CASRKTGTGGTETQYF. The whole variable domain, remainder taken from reference TRBV2 and TRBJ2-5, is EPEVTQTPSHQVTQMGQEVILRCVPISNHLYFYWYRQILGQKVEFLVSFYNNEISEKSEIFDDQFSVERPDGSNFTLKIRSTKLEDSAMYFCASRKTGTGGTETQYFGPGTRLLVL.

CDR3 protein: CASSVDGRLTYEQYF. CDR3 nucleotide sequence: TGTGCCAGCAGCGTAGACGGGAGGCTCACCTACGAGCAGTACTTC. The genes are TRBV9 and TRBJ2-7; 7 nucleotides match TRBD2. Looked up from germline, CDR1 is SGDLS and CDR2 is YYNGEE. This CDR3 region has 15 residues. The V and J ends lost 0 bases and 2 bases, in that order; junction bases with no gene match: 5. The full variable domain, with the rest looked up from reference TRBV9 and TRBJ2-7, is DSGVTQTPKHLITATGQRVTLRCSPRSGDLSVYWYQQSLDQGLQFLIQYYNGEERAKGNILERFSAQQFPDLHSELNLSSLELGDSALYFCASSVDGRLTYEQYFGPGTRLTVT.

The chain uses TRBV4-3 and TRBJ2-5; 7 nucleotides agree with TRBD2. V was clipped by 0 bases and J by 5 bases; unmatched bases: 12. Germline CDR1 is LGHNA and CDR2 is YSLEER. The CDR3 is 17 residues long. CDR3 sequence: CASSQDMVPRGGETQYF. The CDR3, as DNA: TGCGCCAGCAGCCAAGATATGGTACCCCGGGGAGGGGAGACCCAGTACTTC.

This clone has only one observation. The chain recombines TRBV5-6 with TRBJ2-6, with a tentative D call TRBD1 (5 bases). Trimming took 4 bases from V and 0 from J, leaving 8 bases between them. The CDR3 is made up of 15 amino acids. CDR1 is SGHDT, CDR2 YYEEEE, per germline. The CDR3 DNA is TGTGCCAGCAGCATCCAGGGCTCTGGGGCCAACGTCCTGACTTTC. Its protein product is CASSIQGSGANVLTF.

This clone was seen just once. V is TRBV5-4 and J is TRBJ1-2; D is perhaps TRBD1 (6 bases). The CDR3 is 16 amino acids. V lost 0 bases to trimming and J lost 6 bases, with 18 bases between them. The V gene's germline CDR1 is SGHNT and CDR2 YYREEE (reference sequence). The chain's CDR3 is CASSLGPGTLQDGYTF. The CDR3 DNA sequence: TGTGCCAGCAGCTTGGGGCCCGGGACACTTCAGGATGGCTACACCTTC. The full variable domain, with the rest looked up from reference TRBV5-4 and TRBJ1-2, is ETGVTQSPTHLIKTRGQQVTLRCSSQSGHNTVSWYQQALGQGPQFIFQYYREEENGRGNFPPRFSGLQFPNYSSELNVNALELDDSALYLCASSLGPGTLQDGYTFGSGTRLTVV.

The chain has TRBV27 and TRBJ2-7; a possible D gene is TRBD2 (5 bases). CDR3 length equals 14 residues. Per the germline V gene, CDR1 is MNHEY and CDR2 is SMNVEV (reference sequence). Trimming left V 0 bases short and J 3 bases short, with 9 bases between. The CDR3 region is CASSLSSGNYEQYF. CDR3 nucleotides: TGTGCCAGCAGTTTATCTTCCGGGAACTACGAGCAGTACTTC.

This chain joins TRBV30 and TRBJ2-4, with D possibly being TRBD1 (6 bases). Trimming took 4 bases from V and 0 from J, leaving 13 bases between them. Germline V gene data show CDR1 as GTSNPN and CDR2 as SVGIG (reference sequence). The CDR3 extends over 15 amino acids. CDR3 sequence reads: CAWTPGALAKNIQYF. The CDR3 DNA follows: TGTGCCTGGACCCCAGGGGCTCTAGCCAAAAACATTCAGTACTTC.

This chain joins TRBV2 and TRBJ1-6, with TRBD1 identical over 9 bases. V gave up 6 bases and J gave up 6 bases; unmatched junction bases: 3. Germline values: CDR1 SNHLY, CDR2 FYNNEI. The CDR3 totals 14 residues. The CDR3, as DNA: TGTGCCAGCAGGGGACAGGGTGGTAATTCACCCCTCCACTTT. Its translation is CASRGQGGNSPLHF.